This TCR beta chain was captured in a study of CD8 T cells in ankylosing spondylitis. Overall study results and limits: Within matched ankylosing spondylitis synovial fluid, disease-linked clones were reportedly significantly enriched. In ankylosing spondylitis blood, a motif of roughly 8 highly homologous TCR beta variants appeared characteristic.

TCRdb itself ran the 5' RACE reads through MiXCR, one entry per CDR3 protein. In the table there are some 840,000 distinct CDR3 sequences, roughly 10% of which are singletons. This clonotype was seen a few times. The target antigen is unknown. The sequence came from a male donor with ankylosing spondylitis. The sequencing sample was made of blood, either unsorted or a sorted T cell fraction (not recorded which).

The chain's CDR3 is CAISESGGRGQETQYF. DNA for the CDR3: TGTGCCATCAGTGAGTCGGGTGGCAGGGGACAAGAGACCCAGTACTTC. The rearrangement uses TRBV10-3 and TRBJ2-5; D might be TRBD1 (6 bases). The CDR3 runs to 16 residues. V lost 0 bases, J lost 2 bases, and 13 bases lay in between. Germline-derived CDR1 and CDR2 are ENHRY and SYGVKD.